This passage covers 22 T cell receptor beta chains from one sample sequenced in a study of T cell changes during pregnancy in multiple sclerosis. Some clones are missing from TCRdb's copy, which holds only in-frame ones; the method was immunoSEQ multiplex PCR. Here the sample spans more than 70,000 clones, approximately 90% being singletons. The sequenced sample was peripheral blood, obtained before pregnancy. These TCRs come from a female donor with multiple sclerosis, enrolled in a pregnancy study.

J is TRBJ1-2 and V is TRBV11-2; tentative D call: TRBD1 (5 bases). Germline V gene lookup returns CDR1 SGHAT and CDR2 FQNNGV. This CDR3 spans 16 amino acids. V was clipped by 0 bases and J by 7 bases, with 18 bases between them. The CDR3 nucleotides read TGTGCCAGCAGCTTAGATGGGGGACTTACCACTTTTGGCTACACCTTC. Protein: CASSLDGGLTTFGYTF.

This chain connects TRBV7-8 to TRBJ2-3, with D possibly TRBD2 on 6 matching bases. The germline V gene encodes CDR1 SGHVS and CDR2 FQNEAQ. The CDR3 contains 16 residues. Trimming shortened V by 5 bases and J by 6 bases, and 21 bases separated the two germline ends. The CDR3: CASSRRGSGVTDTQYF. The CDR3 DNA reads as TGTGCCAGCAGCCGGCGGGGTAGCGGCGTCACGGATACGCAGTATTTT.

The gene calls are TRBV5-1 and TRBJ2-3; D gene unclear. The V gene lost 3 bases and the J gene lost 6 bases, with 11 bases spanning the gap. The CDR3 is made up of 13 amino acids. Germline V gene data show CDR1 as SGHRS and CDR2 as YFSETQ. CDR3 coding DNA: TGCGCCAGCAGCTATGGCTCGCAGGATACGCAGTATTTT. Its translation is CASSYGSQDTQYF.

This clone is a singleton in its sample. V gene TRBV5-4 combines with J gene TRBJ2-5, with 10 bases that match TRBD2. The CDR3 is 17 residues long. Trimming removed 3 bases from V and 0 bases from J; junction bases left unmatched: 8. From germline, CDR1 is SGHNT and CDR2 YYREEE (reference sequence). CDR3 region: CASSSTSGSLDQETQYF. The DNA for the CDR3 is TGTGCCAGCAGCTCGACTAGCGGGTCTCTGGACCAAGAGACCCAGTACTTC.

The V and J genes are TRBV4-1 and TRBJ2-1; 7 bases are shared with TRBD2. Germline lookup yields CDR1 MGHRA and CDR2 YSYEKL. V lost 5 bases to trimming and J lost 7 bases; unmatched junction nucleotides: 5. CDR3 length: 13 amino acids. The chain's CDR3 is CASSSGGRNEQFF. CDR3 bases: TGCGCCAGCAGCTCGGGGGGAAGAAATGAGCAGTTCTTC.

V gene TRBV6-1 combines with J gene TRBJ1-2, with D perhaps matching TRBD1 (6 bases). The germline V and J ends were trimmed by 3 bases and 4 bases, with 15 bases remaining between them. This CDR3 contains 15 residues. Germline V CDR1 and CDR2: MNHNS, SASEGT. The CDR3 sequence: CASSEGNRAFYGYTF. For the CDR3, the DNA is TGTGCCAGCAGTGAGGGGAACAGGGCGTTCTATGGCTACACCTTC.

The chain carries TRBV6-1 and TRBJ1-3; the match to TRBD1 covers 10 bases. From germline, CDR1 is MNHNS and CDR2 SASEGT. This CDR3 is 14 amino acids long. V shed 3 bases and J 7 bases; nucleotides not matched to a gene: 3. In nucleotides, the CDR3 is TGTGCCAGCAGTGATCAGGGACAGGGGAACACCATATATTTT. Protein sequence: CASSDQGQGNTIYF.

This sequence joins TRBV11-1 and TRBJ2-5; 8 bases are a match to TRBD1. Looked up from germline, CDR1 is SGHAT and CDR2 is FQDESV (reference sequence). Trimming cost V 5 bases and J 4 bases; bases outside gene matches: 3. The CDR3 consists of 13 residues. The CDR3 DNA follows: TGTGCCAGCAGCCAGGGGGCAGGAGAGACCCAGTACTTC. Translated: CASSQGAGETQYF.

The J gene is TRBJ1-1, the V gene TRBV7-8, with TRBD1 matching over 11 bases. CDR1 is SGHVS and CDR2 is FQNEAQ in the germline V gene. J lost 4 bases, V lost 7 bases, and 2 bases had no gene match. This CDR3 has 13 amino acids. CDR3 amino acids: CASTGTGGTEAFF. The CDR3 DNA is TGTGCCAGCACCGGGACAGGGGGCACTGAAGCTTTCTTT.

The chain uses TRBV7-9 and TRBJ2-3; weak D call: TRBD2 (7 bases). The CDR3 runs 18 residues. V was cut by 6 bases and J by 3 bases, with 25 bases left in between. Per germline, CDR1 SEHNR and CDR2 FQNEAQ (reference sequence). This CDR3 is CASRRRGGRGHGTDTQYF. The CDR3 DNA reads TGTGCCAGCAGACGGAGGGGGGGGCGGGGGCATGGGACAGATACGCAGTATTTT. Drawing the rest from reference TRBV7-9 and TRBJ2-3, the complete variable domain is DTGVSQNPRHKITKRGQNVTFRCDPISEHNRLYWYRQTLGQGPEFLTYFQNEAQLEKSRLLSDRFSAERPKGSFSTLEIQRTEQGDSAMYLCASRRRGGRGHGTDTQYFGPGTRLTVL.

V usage is TRBV5-4 and J usage is TRBJ2-3; no reliable D call. Trimming took 4 bases from V and 1 from J, leaving 7 bases between them. The CDR3 loop spans 13 amino acids. The germline CDR1 and CDR2 sequences are SGHNT and YYREEE (reference sequence). CDR3 coding DNA: TGTGCCAGCAGCGGTCGGGGCACAGATACGCAGTATTTT. Residues: CASSGRGTDTQYF.

The V call is TRBV19, the J call TRBJ2-3; D may be TRBD1 (5 bases). CDR3 length: 15 amino acids. Germline V gene sequence: CDR1 LNHDA, CDR2 SQIVND (reference sequence). Trimming took 3 bases from V and 0 from J, leaving 10 bases between them. CDR3 residues: CASSIFRASTDTQYF. The CDR3, as DNA: TGTGCCAGTAGTATTTTCAGGGCCAGCACAGATACGCAGTATTTT.

In DNA form, the CDR3 reads TGTGCCAGCAGTTTGTACAGGAGCAGCCAGCCCCAGCATTTT. This encodes CASSLYRSSQPQHF. The chain is built from TRBV28 and TRBJ1-5; D possibly corresponds to TRBD1 (5 bases). Germline assignment: CDR1 MDHEN and CDR2 SYDVKM. The CDR3 runs to 14 residues. The V end was cut by 3 bases, the J end by 7 bases, with 13 bases between.

The CDR3, as DNA: TGTGCCAGCACCACTAGACAGGTGAGGCCTAGCACAGATACGCAGTATTTT. It codes for CASTTRQVRPSTDTQYF. The V gene is TRBV7-7, the J gene TRBJ2-3; a weak D match, TRBD1 (6 bases). Germline V lookup: CDR1 SSHAT, CDR2 FNYEAQ (reference sequence). This CDR3 region has 17 residues. Trimming cost V 7 bases and J 0 bases, with 20 bases left between them.

The J gene is TRBJ2-5, the V gene TRBV15; 11 bases align to TRBD2. The CDR3 totals 16 residues. The germline CDR1 and CDR2 sequences are LNHNV and YYDKDF (reference sequence). After removal of 6 bases from V and 3 bases from J, the junction contained 9 bases not matched to a gene. This CDR3 reads CATSQGPTSGKETQYF. CDR3 bases: TGTGCCACCAGTCAAGGTCCGACTAGCGGGAAAGAGACCCAGTACTTC. Combining the CDR3 with reference TRBV15 and TRBJ2-5 gives the whole variable domain DAMVIQNPRYQVTQFGKPVTLSCSQTLNHNVMYWYQQKSSQAPKLLFHYYDKDFNNEADTPDNFQSRRPNTSFCFLDIRSPGLGDTAMYLCATSQGPTSGKETQYFGPGTRLLVL.

The chain combines TRBV2 with TRBJ1-2; the match to TRBD1 covers 7 bases. Germline values: CDR1 SNHLY, CDR2 FYNNEI. V lost 8 bases to trimming and J lost 5 bases; unmatched junction nucleotides: 5. This CDR3 has 12 residues. The CDR3 DNA is TGTGCCAGCGCGAAACAGGGGTATGGCTACACCTTC. The encoded protein is CASAKQGYGYTF.

The chain joins TRBV13 to TRBJ2-7; 9 bases are shared with TRBD2. CDR3 size: 14 residues. J lost 6 bases, V lost 4 bases, and 7 bases had no gene match. Germline assignment: CDR1 PRHDT and CDR2 FYEKMQ (reference sequence). The CDR3 nucleotides read TGTGCCAGCAGCTCTAGCGGGAACCTCCTCGAGCAGTACTTC. It codes for CASSSSGNLLEQYF.

The chain uses TRBV5-3 and TRBJ2-5; TRBD2 might be the D (5 bases). TRBV5-3 is identified as an open reading frame with a role that is uncertain. The CDR3 is 15 amino acids. V shed 1 base and J shed 3 bases, with 13 bases lying between them. The CDR3 spells CARSLRAVGEETQYF. In DNA, the CDR3 is TGTGCCAGAAGCTTGAGGGCAGTGGGAGAAGAGACCCAGTACTTC.

The chain employs TRBV15 and TRBJ2-7; weak D call: TRBD1 (6 bases). The CDR3 covers 14 residues. Germline V CDR1 and CDR2: LNHNV, YYDKDF (reference sequence). Trimming took off 0 bases at V and 7 bases at J, with 13 bases between the two ends. CDR3 sequence (DNA): TGTGCCACCAGCAGAGAGGACAGAGCCGGAGAGCAGTACTTC. It codes for CATSREDRAGEQYF.

This rearrangement joins TRBV19 to TRBJ2-5; perhaps TRBD1 as D (6 bases). This CDR3 is 16 amino acids long. V dropped 4 bases and J dropped 1 base, with 16 bases sitting between them. Germline V gene sequence: CDR1 LNHDA, CDR2 SQIVND (reference sequence). CDR3 in DNA: TGTGCCAGTAGTAAAGAATTCCAGGGGTTCCAAGAGACCCAGTACTTC. Translation: CASSKEFQGFQETQYF.

The chain uses TRBV10-3 and TRBJ2-1, with TRBD2 identical over 7 bases. The germline V gene has CDR1 ENHRY and CDR2 SYGVKD. V lost 10 bases and J lost 9; bases outside the gene matches: 18. The CDR3 is 15 amino acids. The CDR3 is CATRTSLAAGSEQFF. CDR3 bases: TGTGCCACACGAACCTCCCTAGCGGCCGGGAGTGAGCAGTTCTTC.

This clone was observed a single time. J is TRBJ1-1 and V is TRBV11-2; D is uncertain. The CDR3 spans 13 residues. V was clipped by 4 bases and J by 0 bases, with 6 bases between them. Germline-derived CDR1 and CDR2 are SGHAT and FQNNGV. CDR3 DNA: TGTGCCAGCAGCTACCAGTTGAACACTGAAGCTTTCTTT. Translated: CASSYQLNTEAFF.